Below are 5 T cell receptor beta chains sequenced from a single sample in a study of blood T cells in healthy people across ages. Then a second PCR, running roughly 7 to 11 cycles, was carried out with a sample-barcoded 5' primer and a J-beta primer mix. TCRdb independently ran MiXCR on the 5' RACE reads; one entry per CDR3 protein. The repertoire has 700,000 to 850,000 distinct CDR3 sequences, roughly 35% of them found once; the top ten carry under 15%. The sequenced sample was blood. The receptors shown here come from a young man in good health.

This clonotype appeared once. The chain is built from TRBV9 and TRBJ1-1; tentative D call: TRBD1 (5 bases). The V gene's germline CDR1 is SGDLS and CDR2 YYNGEE. V lost 4 bases to trimming and J lost 0 bases, with 13 bases between them. This CDR3 region has 15 residues. CDR3 sequence: CASSSSGLLNTEAFF. CDR3 DNA sequence: TGTGCCAGCAGCTCGTCGGGACTCTTGAACACTGAAGCTTTCTTT.

This clonotype was observed a handful of times. V is TRBV20-1 and J is TRBJ1-2; TRBD1 aligns across 8 bases. After removal of 6 bases from V and 3 bases from J, the junction contained 6 bases not matched to a gene. In germline, CDR1 is DFQATT, CDR2 SNEGSKA (reference sequence). CDR3 length: 13 amino acids. This CDR3 is CSAPPTGDYGYTF. CDR3 coding DNA: TGCAGTGCCCCGCCGACAGGGGACTATGGCTACACCTTC.

This clonotype came up many times. An end of the junction differs from the germline gene, which may be a read error. The V gene is TRBV4-3, the J gene TRBJ2-7, with D unclear. The length of the CDR3 is 15 residues. Germline assignment: CDR1 LGHNA and CDR2 YSLEER. The DNA of the CDR3 is TGCGCCAGCATCCAAAGTCAGAGCGCGGTCTACGAGCAGTACTTC. Amino acid sequence: CASIQSQSAVYEQYF.

This clonotype was found a few times. The gene calls are TRBV2 and TRBJ2-5; D perhaps matches TRBD2 (5 bases). Germline values: CDR1 SNHLY, CDR2 FYNNEI. The CDR3 contains 16 residues. The V gene lost 4 bases and the J gene lost 4 bases, with 19 bases spanning the gap. DNA for the CDR3: TGTGCCAGCAGTGTTCGGGCAGGAGGAACCGGAGAGACCCAGTACTTC. Protein sequence: CASSVRAGGTGETQYF.

V and J are TRBV10-3 and TRBJ2-1, with 7 bases fitting TRBD2. Germline assignment: CDR1 ENHRY and CDR2 SYGVKD. This CDR3 contains 15 residues. V gave up 4 bases and J gave up 4 bases; unmatched junction bases: 7. This CDR3 reads CAISALAEIYNEQFF. The CDR3 DNA sequence: TGTGCCATCAGTGCCCTAGCGGAGATTTACAATGAGCAGTTCTTC.